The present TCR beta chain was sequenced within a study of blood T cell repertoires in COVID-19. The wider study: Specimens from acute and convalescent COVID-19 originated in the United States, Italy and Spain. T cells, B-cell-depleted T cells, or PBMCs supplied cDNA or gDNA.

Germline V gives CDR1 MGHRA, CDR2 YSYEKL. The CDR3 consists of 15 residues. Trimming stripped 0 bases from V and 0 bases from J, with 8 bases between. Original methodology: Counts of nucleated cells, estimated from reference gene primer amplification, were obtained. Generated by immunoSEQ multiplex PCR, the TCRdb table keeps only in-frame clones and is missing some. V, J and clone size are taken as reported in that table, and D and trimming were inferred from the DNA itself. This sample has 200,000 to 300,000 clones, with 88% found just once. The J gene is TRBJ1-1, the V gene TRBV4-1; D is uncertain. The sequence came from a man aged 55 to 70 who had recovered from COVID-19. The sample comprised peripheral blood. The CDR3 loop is CASSQEGALNTEAFF. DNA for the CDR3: TGCGCCAGCAGCCAAGAGGGAGCACTGAACACTGAAGCTTTCTTT.